This T cell receptor beta chain was sequenced for a study of T cells in tuberculosis. Study-wide context: A South African cohort included IGRA-negative adolescents, latently infected IGRA-positive adolescents and adults with active tuberculosis.

Per germline, CDR1 MDHEN and CDR2 SYDVKM. The ends lost 9 bases at V and 4 bases at J; junction bases unmatched: 8. CDR3 length: 14 residues. As to time point: new active TB diagnosis, blood taken before or within 7 days of starting treatment. The table came from immunoSEQ multiplex PCR; TCRdb's copy has only in-frame clones and leaves some out. This table has around 40,000 clones, roughly 94% appearing once. This chain joins TRBV28 and TRBJ1-4; TRBD1 aligns across 7 bases. This clonotype was sampled from an adult with tuberculosis. The source material was PBMCs, sampled at tuberculosis diagnosis. The CDR3: CASQLGTDNEKLFF. For the CDR3, the DNA is TGTGCCAGTCAGCTCGGGACAGATAATGAAAAACTGTTTTTT.